This TCR beta chain was identified in a study of cytomegalovirus exposure and HLA in healthy donors. This CDR3 comprises 15 residues. The J segment lost 4 bases and the V segment lost 6 bases, leaving 9 bases of the junction unmatched. Germline V gene data show CDR1 as MDHEN and CDR2 as SYDVKM. Clones were sequenced by immunoSEQ multiplex PCR, and TCRdb holds only the in-frame ones, with some missing. The sample lists 150,000 to 200,000 clones, more than 80% occurring once. The source material was PBMCs. The clonotype comes from a man between 18 and 29 years old in good health and CMV-seropositive. The chain links TRBV28 to TRBJ1-5, with 7 bases lining up with TRBD1. The chain's CDR3 is CASSQRQGLNQPQHF. DNA for the CDR3: TGTGCCAGCAGCCAAAGACAGGGCCTTAATCAGCCCCAGCATTTT.